The 3 T cell receptor beta chains listed next were all sequenced from one sample in a study of radiation and T cells in renal cell carcinoma. Time point specified: blood 2 weeks post-SBRT. Treatment specified: 15 Gy SBRT to primary tumor, nephrectomy 4 weeks later. This table comes from immunoSEQ multiplex PCR, and its TCRdb copy is limited to in-frame clones, with some not included. The data show roughly 140,000 clones, approximately 88% seen once. Here the sequenced sample was blood, taken from a patient whose treatment included radiotherapy and nephrectomy. Receptor source: a woman aged 50 to 60 with renal cell carcinoma.

V is TRBV7-3 and J is TRBJ1-1; D remains ambiguous. The CDR3 is 13 residues long. Germline CDR1 SGHTA, CDR2 FQGTGA. V dropped 3 bases and J dropped 1 base, with 6 bases sitting between them. The DNA for the CDR3 is TGTGCCAGCAGCTTGTTCAAGAACACTGAAGCTTTCTTT. Protein: CASSLFKNTEAFF.

This chain uses TRBV4-3 with TRBJ1-1, with D possibly TRBD1 on 6 matching bases. V was cut by 0 bases and J by 7 bases, with 15 bases left in between. CDR1 is LGHNA, CDR2 YSLEER, per germline. This CDR3 spans 15 amino acids. The CDR3 reads CASSQESWGLNEAFF. In DNA, the CDR3 is TGCGCCAGCAGCCAAGAGTCTTGGGGGCTGAATGAAGCTTTCTTT.

The DNA for the CDR3 is TGTGCCAGCAGCCCTAGGCTGGGGGCAGGACCGCTAACTGGAAACACCATATATTTT. It codes for CASSPRLGAGPLTGNTIYF. This chain links TRBV7-8 with TRBJ1-3, with TRBD1 as a possible D gene (6 bases). Trimming took off 5 bases at V and 2 bases at J, with 25 bases between the two ends. Germline CDR1 reads SGHVS; CDR2 reads FQNEAQ. The CDR3 runs to 19 residues.